This T cell receptor beta chain comes out of a study of CD8 T cells in ankylosing spondylitis. CDR1 and CDR2 from the germline V gene are LGHNT and FRNRAP. This CDR3 has 17 amino acids. V lost 9 bases, J lost 4 bases, and 17 bases stayed unmatched. Quantitative molecular-barcoded 5'-RACE generated the TCR beta libraries. TCRdb independently ran MiXCR on the 5' RACE reads; one entry per CDR3 protein. The sample has roughly 370,000 distinct CDR3 sequences, more than 20% seen once; the top ten hold 15% to 20%. This clonotype appeared a few times. Its specificity is unknown. Study-wide findings and caveats: Clones linked to disease were reported to show significant enrichment in matched ankylosing spondylitis synovial fluid. A motif of roughly eight highly homologous TCR beta variants was seen as apparently characteristic of ankylosing spondylitis blood. Earlier studies detected some motif variants in reactive arthritis synovial fluid and blood. Clones linked to disease, bearing a CD8+ phenotype, were relatively rare in peripheral blood.

Sequencing used blood, either unsorted or a sorted T cell fraction (not recorded which). The rearrangement joins TRBV12-5 to TRBJ2-1; 8 bases map to TRBD2. The clonotype comes from a male donor with ankylosing spondylitis. The CDR3 DNA is TGTGCTAGCTCGCCACCTTCGGGAGGGAGCCGATACAATGAGCAGTTCTTC. Its protein is CASSPPSGGSRYNEQFF. The whole variable domain, remainder taken from reference TRBV12-5 and TRBJ2-1, is DARVTQTPRHKVTEMGQEVTMRCQPILGHNTVFWYRQTMMQGLELLAYFRNRAPLDDSGMPKDRFSAEMPDATLATLKIQPSEPRDSAVYFCASSPPSGGSRYNEQFFGPGTRLTVL.